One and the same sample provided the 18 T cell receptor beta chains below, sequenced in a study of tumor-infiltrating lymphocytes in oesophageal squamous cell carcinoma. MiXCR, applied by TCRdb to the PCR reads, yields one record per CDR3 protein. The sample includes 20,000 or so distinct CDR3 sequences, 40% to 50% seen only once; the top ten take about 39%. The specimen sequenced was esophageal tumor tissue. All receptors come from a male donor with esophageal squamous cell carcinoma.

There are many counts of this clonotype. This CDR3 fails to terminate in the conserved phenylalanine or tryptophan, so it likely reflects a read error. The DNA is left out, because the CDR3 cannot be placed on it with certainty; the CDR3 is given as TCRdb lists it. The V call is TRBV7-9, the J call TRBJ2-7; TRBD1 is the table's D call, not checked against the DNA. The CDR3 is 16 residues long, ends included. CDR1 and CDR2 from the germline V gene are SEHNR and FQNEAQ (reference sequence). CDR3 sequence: CASSLDGTVYGYTFGS.

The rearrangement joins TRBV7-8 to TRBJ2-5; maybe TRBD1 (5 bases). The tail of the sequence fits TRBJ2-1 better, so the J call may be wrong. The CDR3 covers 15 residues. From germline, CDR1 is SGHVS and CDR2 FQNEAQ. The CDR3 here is CASSLNRQWYNEQFF. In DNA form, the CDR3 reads TGTGCCAGCAGCTTAAATCGACAGTGGTACAATGAGCAGTTCTTC.

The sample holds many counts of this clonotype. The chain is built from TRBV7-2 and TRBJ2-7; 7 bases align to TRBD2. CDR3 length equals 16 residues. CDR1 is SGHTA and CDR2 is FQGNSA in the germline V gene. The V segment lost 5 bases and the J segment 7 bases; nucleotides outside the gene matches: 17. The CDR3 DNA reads TGTGCCAGCAGCACCAGTGCGGCGGGAGTTGGCAATGAGCAGTACTTC. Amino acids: CASSTSAAGVGNEQYF. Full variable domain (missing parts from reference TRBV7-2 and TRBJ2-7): GAGVSQSPSNKVTEKGKDVELRCDPISGHTALYWYRQSLGQGLEFLIYFQGNSAPDKSGLPSDRFSAERTGGSVSTLTIQRTQQEDSAVYLCASSTSAAGVGNEQYFGPGTRLTVT.

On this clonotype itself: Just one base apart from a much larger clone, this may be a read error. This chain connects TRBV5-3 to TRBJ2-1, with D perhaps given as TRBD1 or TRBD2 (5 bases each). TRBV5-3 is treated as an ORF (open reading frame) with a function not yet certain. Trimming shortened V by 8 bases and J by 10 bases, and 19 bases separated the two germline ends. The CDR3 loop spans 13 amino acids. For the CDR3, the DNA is TGTGCCAGCAGCCGGGACGGAGCCTACGAGCAGTTCTTC. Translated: CASSRDGAYEQFF.

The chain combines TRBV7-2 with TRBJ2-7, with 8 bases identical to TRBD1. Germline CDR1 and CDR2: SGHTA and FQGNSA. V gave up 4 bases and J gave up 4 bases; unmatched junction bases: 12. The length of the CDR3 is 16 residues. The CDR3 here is CASSSHGGQATYEQYF. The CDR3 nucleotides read TGTGCCAGCAGCTCGCACGGGGGACAGGCAACTTACGAGCAGTACTTC.

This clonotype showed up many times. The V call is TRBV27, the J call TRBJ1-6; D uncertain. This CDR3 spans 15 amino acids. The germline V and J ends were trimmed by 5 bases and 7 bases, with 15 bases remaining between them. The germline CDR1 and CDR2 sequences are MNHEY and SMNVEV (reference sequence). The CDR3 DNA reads TGTGCCAGCAGTAACCTAGTGATAACGAATTCACCCCTCCACTTT. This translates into CASSNLVITNSPLHF.

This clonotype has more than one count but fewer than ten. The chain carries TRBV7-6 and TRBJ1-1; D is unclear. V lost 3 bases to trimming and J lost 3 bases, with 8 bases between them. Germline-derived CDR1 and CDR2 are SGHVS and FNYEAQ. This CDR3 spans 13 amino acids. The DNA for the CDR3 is TGTGCCAGCAGCTTCCAAAGCTACACTGAAGCTTTCTTT. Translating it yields CASSFQSYTEAFF.

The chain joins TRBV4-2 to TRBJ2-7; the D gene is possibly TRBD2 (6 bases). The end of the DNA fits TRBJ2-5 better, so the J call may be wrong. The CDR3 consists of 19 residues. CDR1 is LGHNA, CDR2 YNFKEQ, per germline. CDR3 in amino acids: CASSQDGNRPRSEGETQYF. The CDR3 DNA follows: TGTGCCAGCAGCCAAGATGGGAACAGACCTAGATCGGAGGGAGAGACCCAGTACTTC.

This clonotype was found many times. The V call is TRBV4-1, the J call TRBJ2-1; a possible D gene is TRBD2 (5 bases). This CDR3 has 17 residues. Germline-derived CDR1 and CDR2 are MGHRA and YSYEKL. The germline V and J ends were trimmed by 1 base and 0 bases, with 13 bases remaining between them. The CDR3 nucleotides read TGCGCCAGCAGCCAAGCCGGACTCGAAAGCTCCTACAATGAGCAGTTCTTC. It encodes CASSQAGLESSYNEQFF.

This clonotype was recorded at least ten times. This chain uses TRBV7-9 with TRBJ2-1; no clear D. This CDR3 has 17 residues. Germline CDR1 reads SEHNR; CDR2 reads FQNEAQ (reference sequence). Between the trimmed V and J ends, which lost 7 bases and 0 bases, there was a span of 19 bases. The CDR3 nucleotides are TGTGCCAGCACCTCCTCCGGAGTGGGCGCCTCCTACAATGAGCAGTTCTTC. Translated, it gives CASTSSGVGASYNEQFF.

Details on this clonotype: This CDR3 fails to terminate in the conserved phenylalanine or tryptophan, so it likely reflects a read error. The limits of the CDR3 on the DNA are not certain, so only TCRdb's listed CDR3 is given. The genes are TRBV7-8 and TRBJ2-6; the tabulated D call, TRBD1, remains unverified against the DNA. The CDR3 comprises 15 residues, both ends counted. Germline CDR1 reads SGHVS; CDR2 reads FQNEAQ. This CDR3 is CASSSDRDGEQYFGA.

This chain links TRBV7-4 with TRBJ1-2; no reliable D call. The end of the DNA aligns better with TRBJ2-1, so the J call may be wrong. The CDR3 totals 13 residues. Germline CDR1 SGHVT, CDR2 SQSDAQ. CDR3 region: CASSLGSYNEQFF. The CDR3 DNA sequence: TGTGCCAGCAGCTTAGGCTCTTACAATGAGCAGTTCTTC.

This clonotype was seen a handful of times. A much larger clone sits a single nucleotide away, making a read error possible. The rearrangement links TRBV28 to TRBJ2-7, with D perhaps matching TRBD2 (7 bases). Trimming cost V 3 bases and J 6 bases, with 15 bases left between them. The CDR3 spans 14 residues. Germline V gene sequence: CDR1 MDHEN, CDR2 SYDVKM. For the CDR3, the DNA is TGTGCCAGCAGTTTGTCCGGGGGGCCGATCGAGCAGTACTTC. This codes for CASSLSGGPIEQYF.

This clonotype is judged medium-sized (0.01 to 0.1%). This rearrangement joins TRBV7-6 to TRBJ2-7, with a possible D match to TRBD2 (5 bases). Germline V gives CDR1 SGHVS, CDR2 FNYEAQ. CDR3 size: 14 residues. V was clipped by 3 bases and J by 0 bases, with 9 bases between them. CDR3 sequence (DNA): TGTGCCAGCAGCTTCGGTGGAGGCTCCTACGAGCAGTACTTC. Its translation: CASSFGGGSYEQYF.

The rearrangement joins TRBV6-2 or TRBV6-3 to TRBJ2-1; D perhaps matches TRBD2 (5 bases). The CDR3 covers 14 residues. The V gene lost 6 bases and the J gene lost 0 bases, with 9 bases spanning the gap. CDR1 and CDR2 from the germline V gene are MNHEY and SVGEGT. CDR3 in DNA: TGTGCCAGCAGGGTAGAGGGCTCCTACAATGAGCAGTTCTTC. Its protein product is CASRVEGSYNEQFF.

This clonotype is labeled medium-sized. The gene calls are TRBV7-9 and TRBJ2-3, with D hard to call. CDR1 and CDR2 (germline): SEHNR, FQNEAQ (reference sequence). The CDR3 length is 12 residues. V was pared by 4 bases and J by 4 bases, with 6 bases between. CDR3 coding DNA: TGTGCCAGCAGCTCAGCATCAGATACGCAGTATTTT. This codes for CASSSASDTQYF.

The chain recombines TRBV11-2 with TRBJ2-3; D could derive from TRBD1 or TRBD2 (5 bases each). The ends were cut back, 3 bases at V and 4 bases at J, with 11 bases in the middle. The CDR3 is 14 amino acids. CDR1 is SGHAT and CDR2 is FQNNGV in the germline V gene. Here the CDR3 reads CASSFGTNADTQYF. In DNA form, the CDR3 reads TGTGCCAGCAGCTTCGGGACCAACGCAGATACGCAGTATTTT.

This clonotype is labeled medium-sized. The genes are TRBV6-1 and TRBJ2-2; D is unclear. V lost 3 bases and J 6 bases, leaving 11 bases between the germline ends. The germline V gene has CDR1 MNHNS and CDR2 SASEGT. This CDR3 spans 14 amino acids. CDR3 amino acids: CASSEPYKAGELFF. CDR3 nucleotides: TGTGCCAGCAGTGAGCCCTACAAGGCCGGGGAGCTGTTTTTT.